This T cell receptor beta chain was recovered during a study of blood T cell repertoires in COVID-19. In the original analysis: Amplifying reference gene primers gave estimates of nucleated cell counts. Sequencing was performed with immunoSEQ multiplex PCR; in TCRdb, only in-frame clones are kept and a portion is missing. V and J calls and clone size are as listed in that table; D and trimming were resolved from the DNA. The table has about 130,000 clones, around 70% seen once. The length of the CDR3 is 13 residues. Germline CDR1 reads KGHDR; CDR2 reads SFDVKD. V was pared by 5 bases and J by 0 bases, with 7 bases between.

The sample taken for sequencing was peripheral blood. The receptor's source is a man aged 60 to 75 with acute or convalescent COVID-19. The rearrangement joins TRBV24-1 to TRBJ2-7, with D uncertain. Here the CDR3 reads CATSGVNSYEQYF. CDR3 nucleotide sequence: TGTGCCACCAGTGGAGTAAACTCCTACGAGCAGTACTTC.